What follows is one TCR beta chain and its context. What it binds is unknown. The data stem from a study of lymphopenia after photon versus proton radiotherapy. TCRdb keeps only in-frame clones here, not all; method: immunoSEQ multiplex PCR. The table lists approximately 160,000 clones, 70% to 90% of them singletons. General study points: In patients who died, overall survival fell as post-nadir TCR diversity dropped more. Photon-treated patients lost naive T cells and TCR diversity; proton-treated stayed stable. After lymphocyte nadir, photon-treated repertoires showed oligoclonal expansion, especially CD8+ Temra.

CDR3 length equals 12 residues. CDR1 and CDR2 (germline): SNHLY, FYNNEI. The V and J ends lost 5 bases and 6 bases respectively, with 8 bases between them. The chain uses TRBV2 and TRBJ1-5; D not resolved. The sequenced sample was peripheral blood, obtained from a patient treated with photon-based radiotherapy. The TCR comes from a man between 45 and 60 years old with gastric cancer. The CDR3 spells CASSRLAQPQHF. The CDR3 DNA is TGTGCCAGCAGTCGACTCGCTCAGCCCCAGCATTTT.